The TCR beta chain under discussion was sequenced for a study of cytomegalovirus exposure and HLA in healthy donors. Both 60 Vbeta primers and 13 Jbeta primers went into the PCR. Some clones are missing from TCRdb's copy, which holds only in-frame ones; the method was immunoSEQ multiplex PCR. Counted here are roughly 160,000 clones, 80% occurring once; the ten biggest clones make up 2% to 2.5%. Trimming removed 0 bases at V and 4 bases at J, with 4 bases between. The CDR3 has 12 amino acids. Germline values: CDR1 SGHNT, CDR2 YYREEE (reference sequence). The table lists this clone with a few counts. Sequencing was performed on PBMCs. The V gene is TRBV5-4, the J gene TRBJ2-5; D gene unclear. The receptor was derived from a male donor in good health and CMV-seronegative. The CDR3 DNA reads as TGTGCCAGCAGCTTGGATAGAGAGACCCAGTACTTC. This encodes CASSLDRETQYF.